Detailed here is one T cell receptor (beta chain). Its antigen is unknown. Base-call qualities are not available, and no considerably larger clone is one nucleotide away. The CDR3 regions of human TCRbeta chains were analyzed by immunosequencing. Per the original workflow: TCRs in the repertoires were compared against a reference library of SARS-CoV-2-specific TCRs that had been generated with the MIRA antigen-specificity platform. Breadth meant the fraction of unique TCRs that were SARS-CoV-2-associated, whereas depth meant the fraction of total T cells that were SARS-CoV-2-associated. Using the MIRA data, every spike-specific TCR was mapped to the spike region that the TCR reacted to and assigned to either a CD4 or a CD8 class. Log10-transformed breadth and depth values were compared by one-way ANOVA with Sidak's multiple comparisons tests. In TCRdb, the immuneACCESS table is reduced to in-frame sequences with V and J assigned. These tables do not hold every clone; where another copy was compared, an unresolved V gene accounts for under half, and the others remain unexplained. V and J calls plus clone size are reproduced from that table; the DNA served to infer D and trimming. This sample comprises about 180,000 clones, 80% to 90% of them detected only once. Together, the top ten hold 6.9% of the sample.

The sample belongs to a study of T cell responses to AZD1222 COVID-19 vaccine (dated by TCRdb to the early 2020s). Study-wide context: AZD1222 recipients with second doses at about 4 weeks or about 12 weeks were pooled, because spike-specific TCR depth and breadth did not differ between schedules. A total of about 250 trial participants underwent TCR sequencing, of whom roughly 210 had received two doses of AZD1222 and around 25 had received two doses of the MenACWY control vaccine. Trial participants were enrolled into age subgroups of 18-55, 56-69 and 70-plus years, which contained 148, 28 and 57 TCR-sequenced participants, respectively. Overall results and qualifications from the work: After two AZD1222 doses, spike-specific TCR breadth and depth were significantly higher than at day 0 and than in MenACWY recipients. Participants were mostly white British, with more females than males. The authors suggested clonal diversity may have been underestimated. Vaccine-associated CD4 TCRs spanned the whole spike protein, with dominant responses in regions 160-218 and 743-854. Epitopes outside the regions mutated in the B.1.351 and B.1.1.7 variants were reportedly recognized by nearly half of the unique spike-specific TCRs. No day 14 peak-response samples were available, so repertoires were characterized only after the peak T cell response. The 56-69-year group was small, and its depth increase did not reach significance, likely because of low power. Conclusions about previously exposed vaccinees were limited because only six AZD1222 recipients were SARS-CoV-2 seropositive at baseline.

According to the study, the label for this sample's time point signals: baseline before first vaccination. Vaccinee samples came from UK trials COV001 and COV002, including a single-blind randomized controlled phase 2/3 trial of AZD1222 (ChAdOx1 nCoV-19) in healthy adults. For TCRbeta chain sequencing, PBMC samples from trial participants were taken at day 0 and at day 28 after the second dose. Reading the germline V gene gives CDR1 LGHNA and CDR2 YSLEER. The CDR3 measures 17 amino acids from cysteine to phenylalanine. Left in the record is the CDR3 DNA by itself, 51 bases read in frame from the first base. Trimming at the junction amounts to 0 bases on V and 0 bases on J, and the germline ends lie 12 bases apart.

The rearranged segments are TRBV4-3 and TRBJ2-1, with TRBD1 as a weak D call on 5 bases. The source is an adult in good health. Here the sequenced sample was peripheral blood, taken on day 0 of AZD1222 vaccination. The CDR3 loop reads CASSQDPFDSSYNEQFF. The DNA reads as follows: TGCGCCAGCAGCCAAGACCCTTTTGACAGCTCCTACAATGAGCAGTTCTTC.